Presented here are 13 T cell receptor beta chains from one specimen sequenced in a study of shared T cell receptors in the human thymus. The method was immunoSEQ multiplex PCR; TCRdb's version includes in-frame clones alone and lacks a portion of them. The sample consists of approximately 580,000 clones, 75% to 85% of them appearing once. These data are also associated with another study on human thymus T cells.

Sequences were obtained from thymocytes. The receptors were gathered from a boy under two years old with a congenital heart defect.

The V and J genes are TRBV28 and TRBJ2-1; TRBD2 aligns across 10 bases. The CDR3 sequence is 16 residues long. Unmatched junction bases numbered 11, after V lost 3 bases and J lost 9 bases. From germline, CDR1 is MDHEN and CDR2 SYDVKM. The CDR3 region has the DNA TGTGCCAGCAGTTTGGCTAGCGGGAGACTCTCCCCTGAGCAGTTCTTC. Amino acid sequence: CASSLASGRLSPEQFF.

CDR3 sequence reads: CASSNPWGLAGGKFHEQYF. DNA for the CDR3: TGTGCCAGCAGCAACCCATGGGGACTAGCGGGAGGAAAGTTCCACGAGCAGTACTTC. The rearrangement uses TRBV2 and TRBJ2-7; 15 bases are shared with TRBD2. CDR1 is SNHLY, CDR2 FYNNEI, per germline. The ends lost 6 bases at V and 5 bases at J; junction bases unmatched: 17. The CDR3 length is 19 residues.

A few counts support this clone. The V call is TRBV2, the J call TRBJ1-2; maybe TRBD1 (6 bases). The V gene lost 7 bases and the J gene lost 2 bases, with 17 bases spanning the gap. The CDR3 covers 15 residues. Germline CDR1 is SNHLY and CDR2 is FYNNEI. The CDR3 DNA reads as TGTGCCAGCATGGCGGCAGGGGTCTCCAACTATGGCTACACCTTC. It codes for CASMAAGVSNYGYTF. Full variable domain (remainder filled in from reference TRBV2 and TRBJ1-2): EPEVTQTPSHQVTQMGQEVILRCVPISNHLYFYWYRQILGQKVEFLVSFYNNEISEKSEIFDDQFSVERPDGSNFTLKIRSTKLEDSAMYFCASMAAGVSNYGYTFGSGTRLTVV.

This chain joins TRBV21-1 and TRBJ1-5; the table calls TRBD1, which could not be checked here. TRBV21-1 is assigned pseudogene status. The CDR3 sequence is 16 residues long. The CDR3 coding sequence is TGTGCCAGCCCCCTCCCCGACAAGGATAGCAATCAGCCCCAGCATTTT. This encodes CASPLPDKDSNQPQHF.

The V and J genes are TRBV18 and TRBJ2-6, with unresolved D. The CDR3 is made up of 14 amino acids. Germline V gene lookup returns CDR1 KGHSH and CDR2 LQKENI. V shed 4 bases and J shed 0 bases, with 4 bases lying between them. The CDR3 is CASSLSSGANVLTF. The CDR3 coding sequence is TGTGCCAGCTCACTGAGCTCTGGGGCCAACGTCCTGACTTTC.

This clone has more than one count but fewer than ten. The rearrangement uses TRBV5-4 and TRBJ2-7, with D unclear. Germline-derived CDR1 and CDR2 are SGHNT and YYREEE (reference sequence). This CDR3 is built from 12 residues. Trimming shortened V by 3 bases and J by 0 bases, and 4 bases separated the two germline ends. As DNA, the CDR3 is TGTGCCAGCAGCTCGAGCTCCTACGAGCAGTACTTC. It codes for CASSSSSYEQYF.

The chain recombines TRBV28 with TRBJ2-1, with TRBD2 as a possible D gene (6 bases). Germline V CDR1 and CDR2: MDHEN, SYDVKM. The CDR3 spans 20 residues. V was shortened by 1 base and J by 5 bases, with 27 bases between the two germline ends. This CDR3 is CASSLLEGWPSPSRHNEQFF. The CDR3 DNA is TGTGCCAGCAGTTTATTGGAGGGGTGGCCTAGCCCCTCCAGGCACAATGAGCAGTTCTTC.

This chain uses TRBV5-4 with TRBJ1-1; D is uncertain. The length of the CDR3 is 12 residues. Trimming removed 6 bases at V and 7 bases at J, with 13 bases between. The germline V gene encodes CDR1 SGHNT and CDR2 YYREEE (reference sequence). This chain's CDR3 is CASKASRDEAFF. For the CDR3, the DNA is TGTGCCAGCAAGGCCTCTCGGGATGAAGCTTTCTTT. Full variable domain (missing parts from reference TRBV5-4 and TRBJ1-1): ETGVTQSPTHLIKTRGQQVTLRCSSQSGHNTVSWYQQALGQGPQFIFQYYREEENGRGNFPPRFSGLQFPNYSSELNVNALELDDSALYLCASKASRDEAFFGQGTRLTVV.

CDR3 protein: CASWHRGVHEQYF. CDR3 nucleotide sequence: TGTGCCAGCTGGCACAGGGGCGTACACGAGCAGTACTTC. The chain links TRBV6-1 to TRBJ2-7; 7 positions agree with TRBD1. Looked up from germline, CDR1 is MNHNS and CDR2 is SASEGT. This CDR3 has 13 amino acids. With 8 bases clipped from V and 5 bases from J, the junction kept 9 bases outside the gene matches.

The genes are TRBV20-1 and TRBJ2-5; no clear D gene. CDR1 and CDR2 (germline): DFQATT, SNEGSKA (reference sequence). The CDR3 has 11 amino acids. V was cut by 4 bases and J by 4 bases, with 7 bases left in between. The CDR3 bases are TGCAGTGCTAATTGTATAGAGACCCAGTACTTC. This encodes CSANCIETQYF.

This clone has a handful of counts. This chain links TRBV30 with TRBJ1-1; 8 bases line up with TRBD1. Losses at the gene ends were 4 bases for V and 9 bases for J; bases not matched to a gene: 13. The V gene's germline CDR1 is GTSNPN and CDR2 SVGIG (reference sequence). The CDR3 extends over 14 amino acids. The CDR3 here is CAWKIRTGNRKAFF. Written as DNA, the CDR3 is TGTGCCTGGAAGATTCGGACAGGGAATAGAAAAGCTTTCTTT.

This chain uses TRBV6-5 with TRBJ2-7; tentative D call: TRBD1 (6 bases). The V and J ends lost 8 bases and 3 bases respectively, with 17 bases between them. The V gene's germline CDR1 is MNHEY and CDR2 SVGAGI. The CDR3 contains 14 residues. The CDR3 sequence is CASRPLGDIYEQYF. For the CDR3, the DNA is TGTGCCAGCCGACCGCTGGGGGACATCTACGAGCAGTACTTC.

This clone turned up a few times. The rearrangement uses TRBV6-1 and TRBJ2-1; TRBD2 matches 7 bases. CDR1 is MNHNS, CDR2 SASEGT, per germline. This CDR3 is built from 17 residues. V gave up 4 bases and J gave up 8 bases; unmatched junction bases: 17. Here the CDR3 DNA reads TGTGCCAGCAGTGGTGCCGCGGGTGGGGAGGGCCGCCATGAGCAGTTCTTC. Translation: CASSGAAGGEGRHEQFF.